Following are 16 T cell receptor beta chains from one sample sequenced in a study of blood T cell repertoires in COVID-19. Only in-frame clones appear in the TCRdb table, and some are missing; sequencing was by immunoSEQ multiplex PCR. The sample lists around 250,000 clones, approximately 79% occurring once. The sequenced sample was PBMCs or T cells enriched from blood (not recorded which). These receptors were taken from a young man with acute COVID-19.

This clone was seen just once. The same CDR3 can be traced to other DNA sequences in this sample. The chain joins TRBV21-1 to TRBJ1-4; the tabulated D call, TRBD1, remains unverified against the DNA. TRBV21-1 is an annotated pseudogene. CDR3 length equals 17 residues. Written as DNA, the CDR3 is TGTGCCAGCAGCAAAGAGGCAGGGGGCGCAACTAATGAAAAACTGTTTTTT. As protein: CASSKEAGGATNEKLFF.

This clone was seen just once. V gene TRBV11-3 combines with J gene TRBJ2-2, with 7 bases identical to TRBD2. The germline gives CDR1 SGHNT, CDR2 YENEEA. V shed 6 bases, J shed 5 bases, and the junction held 9 bases outside the gene matches. This CDR3 contains 15 residues. The CDR3 DNA follows: TGTGCCAGCAGTCAAGCTGCGGGGGTGACCGGGGAGCTGTTTTTT. It encodes CASSQAAGVTGELFF.

The rearrangement uses TRBV5-1 and TRBJ1-1; no clear D. This CDR3 comprises 15 residues. The germline V and J ends were trimmed by 0 bases and 2 bases, with 11 bases remaining between them. CDR1 is SGHRS, CDR2 YFSETQ, per germline. CDR3 nucleotide sequence: TGCGCCAGCAGCTTGGAGCCAGAGGTTAACACTGAAGCTTTCTTT. Translation gives CASSLEPEVNTEAFF. The full variable domain, completed using reference TRBV5-1 and TRBJ1-1, is KAGVTQTPRYLIKTRGQQVTLSCSPISGHRSVSWYQQTPGQGLQFLFEYFSETQRNKGNFPGRFSGRQFSNSRSEMNVSTLELGDSALYLCASSLEPEVNTEAFFGQGTRLTVV.

CDR3 nucleotide sequence: TGCAGTGCTAAGGGGACCGGGGAGCTGTTTTTT. This sequence encodes CSAKGTGELFF. This chain joins TRBV20-1 and TRBJ2-2; D is perhaps TRBD1 (5 bases). The ends were cut back, 4 bases at V and 5 bases at J, with 5 bases in the middle. The CDR3 covers 11 residues. Germline V gene lookup returns CDR1 DFQATT and CDR2 SNEGSKA (reference sequence).

The CDR3 here is CASSDLKMDRDGNTIYF. In DNA form, the CDR3 reads TGCGCCAGCAGTGACCTAAAGATGGACAGGGACGGAAACACCATATATTTT. This chain uses TRBV10-2 with TRBJ1-3, with 8 nucleotides matching TRBD1. Trimming cost V 3 bases and J 4 bases; bases outside gene matches: 11. The CDR3 has 17 residues. CDR1 is WSHSY and CDR2 is SAAADI in the germline V gene.

This chain joins TRBV24-1 and TRBJ1-2, with D perhaps TRBD1 (6 bases). The CDR3 has 13 residues. The V gene's germline CDR1 is KGHDR and CDR2 SFDVKD. V lost 5 bases and J lost 6, with 12 bases in between. The CDR3 sequence: CATSAGAGHGYTF. CDR3 DNA: TGTGCCACCAGTGCAGGGGCTGGCCATGGCTACACCTTC.

The chain recombines TRBV5-8 with TRBJ2-7, with D perhaps matching TRBD1 (7 bases). Germline CDR1 reads SGHTS; CDR2 reads YDEGEE. There are 16 residues in the CDR3. Deletions cut 0 bases from V and 0 bases from J, with 13 bases between. The chain's CDR3 is CASSLDPGGSSYEQYV. The CDR3 DNA reads as TGTGCCAGCAGCTTGGATCCAGGGGGGTCCTCCTACGAGCAGTACGTC.

The CDR3 spells CASSLFRGYKSSYNSPLHF. The CDR3 region has the DNA TGTGCCAGCAGCTTATTCAGGGGCTATAAGAGCTCCTATAATTCACCCCTCCACTTT. This chain uses TRBV7-2 with TRBJ1-6, with D perhaps TRBD1 (6 bases). The V and J ends lost 2 bases and 0 bases respectively, with 17 bases between them. Germline assignment: CDR1 SGHTA and CDR2 FQGNSA. The CDR3 loop spans 19 amino acids.

This sequence joins TRBV3-1 (or the pseudogene TRBV3-2) and TRBJ1-4; 9 positions match TRBD1. With V trimmed by 4 bases and J by 4 bases, 1 base remained unmatched. Per germline, CDR1 LGHDT and CDR2 YNNKEL (reference sequence). This CDR3 comprises 14 residues. The CDR3 sequence: CASSLGQGNEKLFF. The CDR3 DNA reads TGTGCCAGCAGCCTGGGACAGGGTAATGAAAAACTGTTTTTT.

The chain combines TRBV4-2 with TRBJ2-5, with TRBD2 matching over 13 bases. This CDR3 has 18 residues. Germline CDR1 LGHNA, CDR2 YNFKEQ. V lost 1 base and J lost 1; bases outside the gene matches: 6. As DNA, the CDR3 is TGTGCCAGCAGCCAAGGGTTGACTAGCGGGGGGATCCAAGAGACCCAGTACTTC. As protein: CASSQGLTSGGIQETQYF.

J is TRBJ1-1 and V is TRBV9; a possible D gene is TRBD1 (6 bases). The CDR3 covers 14 residues. Germline CDR1 reads SGDLS; CDR2 reads YYNGEE. V was pared by 4 bases and J by 4 bases, with 14 bases between. The CDR3 DNA reads TGTGCCAGCAGCATACAGGGTTTAGGCACTGAAGCTTTCTTT. Translating it yields CASSIQGLGTEAFF.

This clone was seen many times. The chain combines TRBV27 with TRBJ2-5; weak D call: TRBD1 (6 bases). Germline V CDR1 and CDR2: MNHEY, SMNVEV (reference sequence). This CDR3 has 18 residues. Trimming removed 6 bases from V and 5 bases from J, with 28 bases in between. The CDR3 sequence is CASSPIVGTQRGKETQYF. For the CDR3, the DNA is TGTGCCAGCAGCCCCATCGTAGGGACACAGAGAGGGAAGGAGACCCAGTACTTC.

The chain employs TRBV27 and TRBJ1-4, with 9 nucleotides matching TRBD1. This CDR3 spans 14 amino acids. Per germline, CDR1 MNHEY and CDR2 SMNVEV (reference sequence). V trimming: 5 bases; J trimming: 7 bases; junction bases outside the gene matches: 5. CDR3 region: CASSQDRGGEKLFF. The CDR3 DNA is TGTGCCAGCAGTCAGGACAGGGGAGGTGAAAAACTGTTTTTT. Full variable domain (rest looked up from reference TRBV27 and TRBJ1-4): EAQVTQNPRYLITVTGKKLTVTCSQNMNHEYMSWYRQDPGLGLRQIYYSMNVEVTDKGDVPEGYKVSRKEKRNFPLILESPSPNQTSLYFCASSQDRGGEKLFFGSGTQLSVL.

The rearrangement uses TRBV30 and TRBJ2-5; weak D call: TRBD1 (6 bases). The CDR3 covers 13 residues. The V and J ends lost 7 bases and 3 bases respectively, with 15 bases between them. The V gene's germline CDR1 is GTSNPN and CDR2 SVGIG (reference sequence). The CDR3 DNA reads as TGTGCCTCCGAACTAACAGGGAAAGAGACCCAGTACTTC. Translated, it gives CASELTGKETQYF.

The V gene is TRBV28, the J gene TRBJ1-2, with D possibly being TRBD1 (5 bases). Between the trimmed V and J ends, which lost 10 bases and 0 bases, there was a span of 15 bases. Germline V gene data show CDR1 as MDHEN and CDR2 as SYDVKM. This CDR3 has 14 amino acids. This chain's CDR3 is CATRTEGANYGYTF. CDR3 nucleotide sequence: TGTGCCACTAGGACGGAAGGGGCTAACTATGGCTACACCTTC.

The CDR3 DNA reads as TGTGCCAGCAGGGAGAGCAATGAGCAGTTCTTC. It encodes CASRESNEQFF. The chain is built from TRBV28 and TRBJ2-1, with unresolved D. Trimming took off 6 bases at V and 6 bases at J, with 6 bases between the two ends. From germline, CDR1 is MDHEN and CDR2 SYDVKM. The CDR3 is made up of 11 amino acids.